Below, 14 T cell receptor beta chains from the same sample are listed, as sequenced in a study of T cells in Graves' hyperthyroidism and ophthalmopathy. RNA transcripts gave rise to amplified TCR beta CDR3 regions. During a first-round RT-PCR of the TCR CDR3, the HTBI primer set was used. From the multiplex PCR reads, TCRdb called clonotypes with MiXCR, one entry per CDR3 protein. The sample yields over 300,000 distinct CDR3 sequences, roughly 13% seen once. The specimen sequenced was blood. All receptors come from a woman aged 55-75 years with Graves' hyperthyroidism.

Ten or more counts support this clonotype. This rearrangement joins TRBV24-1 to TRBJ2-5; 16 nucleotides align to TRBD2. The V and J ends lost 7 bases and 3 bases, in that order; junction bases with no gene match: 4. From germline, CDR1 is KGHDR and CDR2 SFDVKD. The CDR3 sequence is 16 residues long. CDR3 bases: TGTGCCACCAGCCCGGGACTAGCGGGAGGGGAAGAGACCCAGTACTTC. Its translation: CATSPGLAGGEETQYF.

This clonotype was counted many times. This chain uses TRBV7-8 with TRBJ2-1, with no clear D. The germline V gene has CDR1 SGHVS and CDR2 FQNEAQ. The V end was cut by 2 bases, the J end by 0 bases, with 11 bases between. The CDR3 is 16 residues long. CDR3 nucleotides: TGTGCCAGCAGCTTAAAGGCTCCGGGCTCCTACAATGAGCAGTTCTTC. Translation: CASSLKAPGSYNEQFF.

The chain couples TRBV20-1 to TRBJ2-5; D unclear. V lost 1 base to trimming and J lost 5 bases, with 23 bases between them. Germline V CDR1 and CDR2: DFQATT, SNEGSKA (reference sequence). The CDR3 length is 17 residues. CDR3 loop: CSARALAGIYEKETQYF. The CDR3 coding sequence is TGCAGTGCTAGAGCTCTGGCTGGCATCTACGAGAAGGAGACCCAGTACTTC.

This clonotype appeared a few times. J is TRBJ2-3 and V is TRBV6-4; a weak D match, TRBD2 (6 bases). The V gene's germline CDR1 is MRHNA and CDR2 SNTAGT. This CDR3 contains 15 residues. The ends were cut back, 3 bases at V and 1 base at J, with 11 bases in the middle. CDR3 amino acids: CASSEKTRGTDTQYF. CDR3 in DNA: TGTGCCAGCAGTGAAAAGACTAGGGGCACAGATACGCAGTATTTT.

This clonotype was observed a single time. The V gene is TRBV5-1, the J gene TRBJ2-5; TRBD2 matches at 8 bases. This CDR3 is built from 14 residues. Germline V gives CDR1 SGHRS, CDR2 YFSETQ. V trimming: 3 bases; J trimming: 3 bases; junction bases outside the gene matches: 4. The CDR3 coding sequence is TGCGCCAGCAGCTCCGCGGGGGGAGAAGAGACCCAGTACTTC. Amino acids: CASSSAGGEETQYF.

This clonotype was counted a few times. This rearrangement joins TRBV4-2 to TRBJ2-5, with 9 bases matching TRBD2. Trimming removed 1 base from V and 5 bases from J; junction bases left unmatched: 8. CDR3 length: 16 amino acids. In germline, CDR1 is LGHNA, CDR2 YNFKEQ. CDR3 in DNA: TGTGCCAGCAGCCAAGTCCTCCTAGCGGGATCGGAGACCCAGTACTTC. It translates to CASSQVLLAGSETQYF.

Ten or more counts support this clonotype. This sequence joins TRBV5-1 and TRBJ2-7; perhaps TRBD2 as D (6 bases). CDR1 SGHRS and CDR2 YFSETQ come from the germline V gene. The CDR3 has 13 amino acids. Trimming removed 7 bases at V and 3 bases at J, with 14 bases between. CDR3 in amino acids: CASLGGPNYEQYF. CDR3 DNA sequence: TGCGCCAGCCTGGGGGGACCCAACTACGAGCAGTACTTC.

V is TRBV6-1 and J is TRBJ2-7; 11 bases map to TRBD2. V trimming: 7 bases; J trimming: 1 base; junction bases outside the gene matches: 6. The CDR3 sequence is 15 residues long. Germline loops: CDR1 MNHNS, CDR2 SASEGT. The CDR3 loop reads CASTSGLAGSYEQYF. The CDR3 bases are TGTGCCAGCACCTCCGGACTAGCGGGTTCCTACGAGCAGTACTTC.

CDR3 DNA sequence: TGTGCCAGCAGCTTAGCCGGTAGGCCGCCGGGGCAGTATTTT. The encoded protein is CASSLAGRPPGQYF. The chain employs TRBV11-2 and TRBJ2-3; D unresolved. This CDR3 spans 14 amino acids. V lost 1 base, J lost 11 bases, and 16 bases lay in between. CDR1 and CDR2 (germline): SGHAT, FQNNGV.

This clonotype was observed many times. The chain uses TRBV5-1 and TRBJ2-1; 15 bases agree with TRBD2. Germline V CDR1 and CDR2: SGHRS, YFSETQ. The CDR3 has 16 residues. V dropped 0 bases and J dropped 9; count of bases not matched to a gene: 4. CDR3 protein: CASSLGTSGRATEQFF. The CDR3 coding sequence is TGCGCCAGCAGCTTGGGGACTAGCGGGAGGGCCACTGAGCAGTTCTTC. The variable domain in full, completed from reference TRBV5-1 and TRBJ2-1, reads KAGVTQTPRYLIKTRGQQVTLSCSPISGHRSVSWYQQTPGQGLQFLFEYFSETQRNKGNFPGRFSGRQFSNSRSEMNVSTLELGDSALYLCASSLGTSGRATEQFFGPGTRLTVL.

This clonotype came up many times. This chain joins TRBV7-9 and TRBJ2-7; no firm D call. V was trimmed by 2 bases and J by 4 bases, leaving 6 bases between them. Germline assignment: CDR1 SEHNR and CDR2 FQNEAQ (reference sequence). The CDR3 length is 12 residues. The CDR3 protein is CASSLSVYEQYF. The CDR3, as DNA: TGTGCCAGCAGCTTATCAGTGTACGAGCAGTACTTC.

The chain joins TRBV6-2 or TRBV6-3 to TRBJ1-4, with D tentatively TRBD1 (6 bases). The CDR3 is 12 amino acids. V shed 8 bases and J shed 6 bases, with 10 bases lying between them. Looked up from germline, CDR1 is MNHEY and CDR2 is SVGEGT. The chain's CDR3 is CASGNRDEKLFF. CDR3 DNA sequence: TGTGCCAGCGGAAACAGGGATGAAAAACTGTTTTTT.

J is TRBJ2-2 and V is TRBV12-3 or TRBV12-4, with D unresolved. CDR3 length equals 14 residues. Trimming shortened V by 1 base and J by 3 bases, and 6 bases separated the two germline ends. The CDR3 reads CASSLVTDTGELFF. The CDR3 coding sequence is TGTGCCAGCAGTTTAGTTACTGACACCGGGGAGCTGTTTTTT.

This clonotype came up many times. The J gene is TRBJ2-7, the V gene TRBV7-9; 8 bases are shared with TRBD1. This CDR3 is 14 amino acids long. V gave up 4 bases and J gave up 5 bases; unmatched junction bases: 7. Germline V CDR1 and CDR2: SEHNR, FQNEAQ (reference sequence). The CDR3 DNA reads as TGTGCCAGCAGCTCGTCCGGGACAGGCCACGAGCAGTACTTC. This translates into CASSSSGTGHEQYF.